This T cell receptor beta chain emerged from a study of regulatory T cells in long-lasting Graves disease (dated by TCRdb to the early 2020s). About the full investigation: Persistent Graves' disease was defined as antithyroid drug treatment for over 5 years with persistently positive TSH receptor autoantibodies. Peripheral blood TCR sequencing and RNA sequencing compared persistent Graves' disease patients with newly diagnosed Graves' disease patients. The study was conducted in China and was registered as a clinical trial. A total of some 35 samples underwent TCR sequencing, from some 13 patients with persistent Graves' disease and 20 or so patients with newly diagnosed Graves' disease. Antithyroid drugs had been taken for about 10.3 years on average by persistent Graves' disease patients in the clinical cohort.

With respect to this clonotype: Its binding antigen is unknown. No much larger clone is present one base from it, and per-base qualities are unavailable.

Taken from cysteine to phenylalanine, the CDR3 has 14 residues. CDR3 DNA is the only sequence kept; it has 42 bases, read in frame from the first base. V and J are trimmed by 0 bases and 3 bases, and the gene matches miss 5 bases of the junction. The germline V gene (reference sequence) sets CDR1 to DFQATT and CDR2 to SNEGSKA. Library prep was done by multiplex PCR. This sample was sequenced with an Illumina HiSeq 4000. TCR beta libraries were built with iRepertoire HTBI primers and Arm-PCR amplification of CDR3 regions. PCR products were gel purified before sequencing. In the paper's pipeline: A total of under 80 TRBV and 14 TRBJ segments were identified across samples and were used for gene usage analysis of CDR3 amino acid clonotypes. COPE and FqMerger were used to merge the filtered high-quality paired reads into contigs. BLAST was used to align contigs to the IMGT TRBV, TRBD and TRBJ reference genes, and CDR3 was defined following IMGT. Any clonotype with a frequency above 0.1% was counted as a highly expanded clone. Shannon entropy served as the measure of repertoire diversity, while the Gini coefficient captured V-J evenness. A clonotype was considered public if more than one individual shared it. The public reads were run again by TCRdb, first through fastp at Q25 and then through MiXCR, and only productive beta chains were kept. Duplicate CDR3 protein sequences are folded into a single record with the most common DNA and genes. In this record, the V and J calls reflect TCRdb's handling and not the investigators' own analysis. This sample is represented by hundreds of thousands of distinct CDR3 sequences; around 20% of them were singletons. Jointly, the top ten make up 7.8% of the sample.

Overall results and qualifications from the work: TRBV28, TRBJ1-2 and TRBJ2-5 were preferentially used in persistent disease, while TRBV20-1 and TRBJ2-1 were favored in newly diagnosed disease. Persistent patients shared more public clonotypes among themselves (2,741) than newly diagnosed patients did (about 1,000). Because the primary lesion, thyroid tissue, could not be accessed, the study looked at peripheral blood alone. Sequencing and analysis were restricted to the TCR beta chain. As a limitation, the authors acknowledged that the small sample size may reduce accuracy. Persistent Graves' disease patients showed lower TCR Shannon entropy and fewer highly expanded clones than newly diagnosed patients, suggesting clonal expansion.

The sample's time point, from its label and the paper: persistent/refractory GD, antithyroid drugs over 5 years with positive TRAb. For both TCR sequencing and RNA sequencing, RNA was extracted from PBMCs using TRIzol. The diagnosis of Graves' disease was made according to American Thyroid Association guidelines. The patients came from an endocrinology department in Xi'an, China. From each patient, approximately 10 milliliters of peripheral blood was collected into an EDTA anticoagulant tube. PBMCs were isolated by Ficoll Paque Plus density gradient separation without further T cell sorting. RNA quality was checked with an Agilent 2100 Bioanalyzer and agarose gel, and concentration with a NanoDrop 2000.

Here the sequenced sample was peripheral blood mononuclear cells (PBMCs), taken when the disease was refractory, from a patient treated with antithyroid drugs. The chain is made from TRBV20-1 and TRBJ2-7; TRBD1 aligns with 7 central bases. This clonotype was obtained from a female donor with Graves disease. The CDR3 loop reads CSARDRQGVYEQYF. The bases are TGCAGTGCTAGAGATCGGCAGGGGGTCTACGAGCAGTACTTC.